The 12 T cell receptor beta chains below come from one sample, sequenced in a study of PD-1 blockade in classical Hodgkin lymphoma. Time point reported: cycle 4 day 1 (C4D1), after less than seven weeks of nivolumab. Each patient experienced a relapse that followed autologous stem cell transplantation, and brentuximab vedotin exposure varied. Out of thawed PBMCs, magnetic negative selection purified CD4+ T cells. Profiling relied on immunoSEQ multiplex PCR, and the TCRdb table lists in-frame clones only, not all of them. The data show tens of thousands of clones, with 84% seen just once and about 0.82% held by the top ten. The specimen was CD4+ T cells from blood, collected before the fourth cycle of nivolumab. The source of these receptors is a human donor with classical Hodgkin lymphoma.

This rearrangement joins TRBV18 to TRBJ1-4; no reliable D call. The length of the CDR3 is 15 residues. The V end lost 2 bases, the J end lost 7 bases, and 14 bases lay between the germline ends. The germline CDR1 and CDR2 sequences are KGHSH and LQKENI. The CDR3 region has the DNA TGTGCCAGCTCACCAGGGGAGGTTCGAGGTGAAAAACTGTTTTTT. It codes for CASSPGEVRGEKLFF.

V is TRBV19 and J is TRBJ1-5; TRBD1 aligns across 7 bases. The germline CDR1 and CDR2 sequences are LNHDA and SQIVND (reference sequence). Trimming at V came to 7 bases and at J to 3 bases, leaving 6 bases not matched to a gene. This CDR3 has 14 amino acids. The CDR3 reads CASKGGTVNQPQHF. The DNA of the CDR3 is TGTGCCAGTAAGGGAGGGACAGTCAATCAGCCCCAGCATTTT.

This clone showed up just a few times. The chain uses TRBV7-6 and TRBJ1-2, with 7 positions matching TRBD1. The CDR3 is 14 residues long. Germline V CDR1 and CDR2: SGHVS, FNYEAQ. After removal of 6 bases from V and 3 bases from J, the junction contained 7 bases not matched to a gene. Here the CDR3 DNA reads TGTGCCAGCAGTCCGACAGGGATGGACTATGGCTACACCTTC. Its protein is CASSPTGMDYGYTF.

The chain links TRBV7-8 to TRBJ1-1; TRBD1 agrees at 12 bases. V dropped 3 bases and J dropped 3; count of bases not matched to a gene: 8. There are 17 residues in the CDR3. Germline V lookup: CDR1 SGHVS, CDR2 FQNEAQ. CDR3 protein: CASSFRDRGRGDTEAFF. In DNA, the CDR3 is TGTGCCAGCAGCTTCCGGGACAGGGGGCGCGGGGACACTGAAGCTTTCTTT.

The gene calls are TRBV4-2 and TRBJ1-2, with TRBD1 matching 8 bases. Germline CDR1 reads LGHNA; CDR2 reads YNFKEQ. V shed 0 bases and J 4 bases; nucleotides not matched to a gene: 10. The CDR3 totals 17 residues. The CDR3 loop is CASSQERGTGTVYGYTF. The CDR3 region has the DNA TGTGCCAGCAGCCAAGAGAGAGGGACAGGCACGGTCTATGGCTACACCTTC.

The chain combines TRBV30 with TRBJ1-5; D unresolved. This CDR3 spans 13 amino acids. Deletions cut 3 bases from V and 5 bases from J, with 11 bases between. Germline CDR1 reads GTSNPN; CDR2 reads SVGIG (reference sequence). CDR3 DNA: TGTGCCTGGAGCCTTCAGGTCTATCAGCCCCAGCATTTT. It specifies CAWSLQVYQPQHF.

This clone has only one observation. CDR3 loop: CASSLVQGTEKLFF. DNA of the CDR3: TGTGCCAGCAGCTTGGTTCAGGGCACTGAAAAACTGTTTTTT. The chain uses TRBV5-5 and TRBJ1-4, with D possibly matching TRBD1 (5 bases). This CDR3 region has 14 residues. The V and J ends lost 0 bases and 7 bases respectively, with 10 bases between them. Germline V gives CDR1 SGHKS, CDR2 YYEKEE (reference sequence).

The chain joins TRBV18 to TRBJ2-7, with a tentative D call TRBD2 (7 bases). The germline V and J ends were trimmed by 0 bases and 1 base, with 10 bases remaining between them. The germline CDR1 and CDR2 sequences are KGHSH and LQKENI. The CDR3 has 15 residues. CDR3 protein: CASSPPGGLSYEQYF. In DNA form, the CDR3 reads TGTGCCAGCTCACCACCCGGGGGGCTTTCCTACGAGCAGTACTTC.

Notes on this clone: This same CDR3 is encoded by further DNA sequences in the sample. This chain joins TRBV19 and TRBJ1-3, with D perhaps TRBD1 (5 bases). CDR1 and CDR2 from the germline V gene are LNHDA and SQIVND (reference sequence). CDR3 length equals 13 residues. V was pared by 9 bases and J by 0 bases, with 9 bases between. CDR3 residues: CASGARSGNTIYF. The CDR3, as DNA: TGTGCCAGCGGGGCCCGCTCTGGAAACACCATATATTTT.

The chain employs TRBV30 and TRBJ2-7; D is perhaps TRBD2 (5 bases). Per the germline V gene, CDR1 is GTSNPN and CDR2 is SVGIG (reference sequence). V was pared by 1 base and J by 4 bases, with 8 bases between. This CDR3 has 12 amino acids. The CDR3 loop reads CAWSGGFYEQYF. The CDR3 DNA follows: TGTGCCTGGAGTGGAGGGTTTTACGAGCAGTACTTC.

This chain joins TRBV28 and TRBJ2-1; 11 nucleotides align to TRBD1. The CDR3 length is 15 residues. V gave up 6 bases and J gave up 6 bases; unmatched junction bases: 7. The germline V gene encodes CDR1 MDHEN and CDR2 SYDVKM. CDR3 sequence (DNA): TGTGCCAGCAGACAAGGGACAGGGGGGAGCAATGAGCAGTTCTTC. This sequence encodes CASRQGTGGSNEQFF.

This clone was seen once. This rearrangement joins TRBV11-2 to TRBJ1-2, with D perhaps matching TRBD1 (5 bases). The CDR3 runs 13 residues. The germline V gene has CDR1 SGHAT and CDR2 FQNNGV. The germline V and J ends were trimmed by 3 bases and 7 bases, with 12 bases remaining between them. CDR3 in DNA: TGTGCCAGCAGCTTTGCGGGTGGGGGTGGCTACACCTTC. This translates into CASSFAGGGGYTF. Filled out from reference TRBV11-2 and TRBJ1-2, the complete variable domain reads EAGVAQSPRYKIIEKRQSVAFWCNPISGHATLYWYQQILGQGPKLLIQFQNNGVVDDSQLPKDRFSAERLKGVDSTLKIQPAKLEDSAVYLCASSFAGGGGYTFGSGTRLTVV.